This is a list of T cell receptor beta chains from one sample in a study of blood T cell repertoires in COVID-19. Assay: immunoSEQ multiplex PCR; the TCRdb copy retains only in-frame clones and omits some. The table includes some 45,000 clones, over 75% detected once. Sequencing used peripheral blood. These receptors were obtained from a woman aged 55-75 years with acute or convalescent COVID-19. Each CDR3 is given with its conserved first and last residue. The order of the fields is J gene, V gene, D gene, clone size, CDR3 DNA, CDR3 protein. D genes are given only for firm matches. Clone size is not always given. Where it is, it says once, few, many or a class for expanded clones.

J gene: TRBJ2-7
V gene: TRBV7-9
D gene: TRBD2
clone size: -
CDR3 DNA: TGTGCCAGCAGCGCCCAGCGGGGGATGGAAGAGCAGTACTTC
CDR3 protein: CASSAQRGMEEQYF

J gene: TRBJ2-7
V gene: TRBV3-1/TRBV3-2
D gene: -
clone size: -
CDR3 DNA: TGTGCCAGCAGCCAAGATAAGGGGCCGTGGAGTGAGCAGTACTTC
CDR3 protein: CASSQDKGPWSEQYF

J gene: TRBJ2-1
V gene: TRBV7-2
D gene: TRBD2
clone size: -
CDR3 DNA: TGTGCCAGCAGCTCTCGGACTAGCGGCTACAATGAGCAGTTCTTC
CDR3 protein: CASSSRTSGYNEQFF

J gene: TRBJ2-1
V gene: TRBV6-5
D gene: -
clone size: -
CDR3 DNA: TGTGCCAGCAGTTCAGGTGGGCCCTACAATGAGCAGTTCTTC
CDR3 protein: CASSSGGPYNEQFF

J gene: TRBJ2-7
V gene: TRBV12-3/TRBV12-4
D gene: -
clone size: -
CDR3 DNA: TGTGCCAGCAGTTTAGCGCAGGACGAGCAGTACTTC
CDR3 protein: CASSLAQDEQYF

J gene: TRBJ2-6
V gene: TRBV9
D gene: TRBD2
clone size: -
CDR3 DNA: TGTGCCAGCAGCGGTCCACTAGCGGGCGTCTCTGGGGCCAACGTCCTGACTTTC
CDR3 protein: CASSGPLAGVSGANVLTF

J gene: TRBJ2-3
V gene: TRBV19
D gene: -
clone size: few
CDR3 DNA: TGTGCCAGTAGTAAGGGGACAAGGGGCACAGATACGCAGTATTTT
CDR3 protein: CASSKGTRGTDTQYF

J gene: TRBJ2-3
V gene: TRBV11-3
D gene: -
clone size: -
CDR3 DNA: TGTGCCAGCAGCTCAGGGGCGGGAGATACGCAGTATTTT
CDR3 protein: CASSSGAGDTQYF

J gene: TRBJ2-7
V gene: TRBV19
D gene: TRBD1
clone size: -
CDR3 DNA: TGTGCCAGTAGTGAGGACAGGGGGCTCGAGCAGTACTTC
CDR3 protein: CASSEDRGLEQYF

J gene: TRBJ2-7
V gene: TRBV5-1
D gene: -
clone size: -
CDR3 DNA: TGCGCCAGCAGCCCTGTAGGGGGGGTCTACGAGCAGTACTTC
CDR3 protein: CASSPVGGVYEQYF

J gene: TRBJ1-3
V gene: TRBV5-4
D gene: -
clone size: -
CDR3 DNA: TGTGCCAGCAGCCTGTGGGCGGGAAACACCATATATTTT
CDR3 protein: CASSLWAGNTIYF

J gene: TRBJ1-5
V gene: TRBV30
D gene: -
clone size: few
CDR3 DNA: TGTGCCTGGAGCACAGGGTTTCCCAATCAGCCCCAGCATTTT
CDR3 protein: CAWSTGFPNQPQHF

J gene: TRBJ2-2
V gene: TRBV5-1
D gene: TRBD1
clone size: -
CDR3 DNA: TGCGCCAGCAGCTTGACAGGGGTCCTCACCGGGGAGCTGTTTTTT
CDR3 protein: CASSLTGVLTGELFF

J gene: TRBJ1-4
V gene: TRBV2
D gene: -
clone size: few
CDR3 DNA: TGTGCCAGCAGTGAAGACGTCGGGGAAAAACTGTTTTTT
CDR3 protein: CASSEDVGEKLFF

J gene: TRBJ2-3
V gene: TRBV11-2
D gene: TRBD1
clone size: -
CDR3 DNA: TGTGCCAGCAGCTTAGAATCGGGGGACAGGGGCGATGATACGCAGTATTTT
CDR3 protein: CASSLESGDRGDDTQYF

J gene: TRBJ2-2
V gene: TRBV24-1
D gene: -
clone size: few
CDR3 DNA: TGTGCCACCATTAGGCCGGGGGTCGCGAACACCGGGGAGCTGTTTTTT
CDR3 protein: CATIRPGVANTGELFF